The clone carrying this T cell receptor (beta chain) appeared many times. Its target is unknown. The germline V gene encodes CDR1 SGHVS and CDR2 FNYEAQ. The CDR3 is made up of 14 amino acids. Trimming took 0 bases from V and 4 from J, leaving 10 bases between them. TCRdb reprocessed the PCR reads via MiXCR. The table records 15,000 to 20,000 clones, around 28% of them present only once. Every patient was untreated before thyroid surgery. This sample was included in a study of metastatic and nonmetastatic thyroid tumors. General observations from the study: Reportedly, malignant thyroid tumors had significantly higher TCR beta diversity than benign nodules, in blood and tumor.

This sequence joins TRBV7-6 and TRBJ2-7; possibly TRBD1 for D (6 bases). The sequence was obtained from a male donor with papillary thyroid cancer or a benign thyroid nodule (not recorded which). Some clones in this sample may be carry-over from other donors' samples. The sequencing input was tumor tissue. CDR3 sequence: CASSLAGGAYEQYF. CDR3 coding DNA: TGTGCCAGCAGCTTAGCTGGGGGCGCGTACGAGCAGTACTTC.